This passage covers 6 T cell receptor beta chains from one sample sequenced in a study of T cell repertoires in aging, cancer and after chemotherapy. TRB rearrangements spanning V, D and J were amplified using mixed TRB-A/B primers. TCRdb ran MiXCR on the multiplex PCR reads and lists one entry per CDR3 protein. The repertoire holds 10,000 to 13,000 distinct CDR3 sequences, with 24% as singletons. TCR beta rearrangements were amplified from peripheral blood genomic DNA. Sequencing input: blood. The receptors stem from a human donor in good health.

Worth noting for this clonotype: The junction and the germline gene differ at one end; a read error may be behind it. The V call is TRBV5-1, the J call TRBJ2-3, with D possibly TRBD1 on 5 matching bases. The germline V gene has CDR1 SGHRS and CDR2 YFSETQ. The CDR3 is 14 amino acids. The CDR3 sequence: CVSSPGHTTDTQYF. The DNA of the CDR3 is TGCGTCAGCAGCCCCGGACATACCACAGATACGCAGTATTTT.

The chain is built from TRBV30 and TRBJ1-1; tentative D call: TRBD1 (5 bases). CDR1 is GTSNPN and CDR2 is SVGIG in the germline V gene (reference sequence). The CDR3 length is 15 residues. V lost 4 bases, J lost 5 bases, and 20 bases lay in between. The CDR3 bases are TGTGCCTGGATGAAAATAGGCAGGGCAGGTACTGAAGCTTTCTTT. This translates into CAWMKIGRAGTEAFF.

The chain is built from TRBV6-1 and TRBJ2-5, with D possibly being TRBD1 (5 bases). Per germline, CDR1 MNHNS and CDR2 SASEGT. The CDR3 has 15 residues. Trimming left V 2 bases short and J 2 bases short, with 12 bases between. CDR3 residues: CASSELRRGQETQYF. Written as DNA, the CDR3 is TGTGCCAGCAGTGAATTGAGAAGGGGTCAAGAGACCCAGTACTTC.

This chain links TRBV27 with TRBJ2-1, with no clear D. The germline V and J ends were trimmed by 4 bases and 4 bases, with 17 bases remaining between them. Looked up from germline, CDR1 is MNHEY and CDR2 is SMNVEV (reference sequence). This CDR3 comprises 16 residues. The CDR3 protein is CASSSPFQQRYNEQFF. The CDR3, as DNA: TGTGCCAGCAGTTCGCCGTTTCAACAGCGATACAATGAGCAGTTCTTC.

Relative to its sample, this clonotype is medium-sized. This rearrangement joins TRBV27 to TRBJ1-3, with TRBD1 identical over 7 bases. Trimming cost V 3 bases and J 1 base; bases outside gene matches: 3. Germline V gene sequence: CDR1 MNHEY, CDR2 SMNVEV (reference sequence). There are 15 residues in the CDR3. CDR3: CASSFRGRSGNTIYF. The CDR3 DNA is TGTGCCAGCAGTTTTAGGGGGCGTTCTGGAAACACCATATATTTT.

About this clonotype itself: One end of the junction varies from germline; a read error may be responsible. CDR3 residues: CASSRGQGLGEQFF. For the CDR3, the DNA is TGTGCTAGCAGCAGGGGACAGGGACTCGGTGAGCAGTTCTTC. This rearrangement joins TRBV7-7 to TRBJ2-1, with TRBD1 matching 9 bases. The CDR3 covers 14 residues. The germline gives CDR1 SSHAT, CDR2 FNYEAQ (reference sequence).